This TCR beta chain was captured by sequencing in a study of shared clonotypes between healthy human individuals. About the research overall: The plates for each donor numbered three CD4 naive, three CD4 memory, two CD8 naive and one CD8 memory. Whole-study results and caveats: Clonotypes not shared had lower generation probabilities than those common to all four donors.

This CDR3 is 11 amino acids long. CDR1 and CDR2 from the germline V gene are SGHDN and FVKESK. The ends were cut back, 3 bases at V and 6 bases at J, with 5 bases in the middle. Profiling relied on immunoSEQ multiplex PCR, and the TCRdb table lists in-frame clones only, not all of them. This sample carries nearly 750,000 clones, 55% to 75% of them seen once, and the ten largest clones take more than 1.5%. Worth noting for this clone: The antigen is not known. The sample contains more than one DNA sequence encoding this CDR3.

The rearrangement uses TRBV14 and TRBJ1-1, with D tentatively TRBD1 (5 bases). The specimen sequenced was memory CD4+ T cells sorted from blood. Subset specified: CD45RA-negative fraction. This receptor was obtained from a woman in her twenties or thirties in good health. The CDR3 nucleotides read TGTGCCAGCAGCCAGGGACCTGAAGCTTTCTTT. The encoded protein is CASSQGPEAFF.